This T cell receptor beta chain was identified in a study of CD8 T cells in Susac syndrome. At the level of the study: Blood was drawn from Susac syndrome patients while they were therapy-naive, on corticosteroids, or on intravenous immunoglobulin alone.

The V and J ends lost 6 bases and 4 bases respectively, with 11 bases between them. The CDR3 runs 14 residues. Germline assignment: CDR1 KGHDR and CDR2 SFDVKD. An input of about 0.5 to 1 ug of RNA was subjected to reverse transcription using random hexamers. TCRdb re-called the immunoSEQ multiplex PCR reads through MiXCR, storing one row per CDR3 protein. The top ten clones hold approximately 0.15% of a sample with roughly 140,000 distinct CDR3 sequences, approximately 95% of them seen once. From blood CD8+ and CD4+ T cells, TCR beta sequences were generated. The clonotype comes from a human donor with Susac syndrome. The chain uses TRBV24-1 and TRBJ2-2; possibly TRBD1 for D (6 bases). The source material was CD4+ T cells from PBMCs. The CDR3 nucleotides are TGTGCCACCAGTAGTAACAGGGCCACCGGGGAGCTGTTTTTT. This codes for CATSSNRATGELFF.